One sample yielded the 25 T cell receptor beta chains listed below, sequenced in a study of shared clonotypes between healthy human individuals. Method: immunoSEQ multiplex PCR; TCRdb's copy keeps in-frame clones and lacks some. The table has 980,000 or so clones, over 60% seen once. Source material: memory CD4+ T cells sorted from blood. The subset is: CD45RA-negative fraction. The receptors were gathered from a man between 18 and 29 years old in good health.

The gene calls are TRBV6-6 and TRBJ2-2; 8 nucleotides align to TRBD2. The CDR3 loop spans 16 amino acids. V dropped 10 bases and J dropped 8; count of bases not matched to a gene: 18. CDR1 is MNHNY, CDR2 SVGAGI, per germline (reference sequence). CDR3 coding DNA: TGTGCCACCCAAAGCGGGGGAGCACCGGTTCTAGGGGAGCTGTTTTTT. As protein: CATQSGGAPVLGELFF.

For this clone: A clone one base away is much larger, so this may be a read error. Other nucleotide sequences from this sample produce the same CDR3. The chain recombines TRBV5-1 with TRBJ1-5, with unresolved D. V lost 2 bases and J lost 0, with 3 bases in between. CDR1 is SGHRS and CDR2 is YFSETQ in the germline V gene. This CDR3 has 13 residues. This chain's CDR3 is CASSLDSNQPQHF. For the CDR3, the DNA is TGCGCCAGCAGCTTAGATAGCAATCAGCCCCAGCATTTT.

This chain uses TRBV7-2 with TRBJ2-3, with TRBD2 matching 16 bases. CDR1 and CDR2 from the germline V gene are SGHTA and FQGNSA. V lost 5 bases and J lost 6; bases outside the gene matches: 11. The CDR3 is 18 amino acids. The CDR3 reads CASSPEGGLAGGPDTQYF. The CDR3 bases are TGTGCCAGCAGCCCCGAGGGGGGACTAGCGGGAGGGCCGGATACGCAGTATTTT.

The gene calls are TRBV20-1 and TRBJ2-5; the D call may be TRBD1 or TRBD2 (5 bases each). Germline V gene sequence: CDR1 DFQATT, CDR2 SNEGSKA (reference sequence). V was shortened by 4 bases and J by 4 bases, with 7 bases between the two germline ends. The CDR3 extends over 11 amino acids. CDR3 residues: CSATGTETQYF. The CDR3 DNA is TGCAGTGCTACCGGGACAGAGACCCAGTACTTC.

J is TRBJ1-6 and V is TRBV2; the match to TRBD1 covers 10 bases. The V gene end was trimmed by 6 bases and the J gene end by 8 bases; junction bases not matched to a gene: 4. There are 14 residues in the CDR3. Germline values: CDR1 SNHLY, CDR2 FYNNEI. The CDR3 loop is CASRTGTGDSPLHF. The DNA of the CDR3 is TGTGCCAGCAGAACCGGGACAGGGGATTCACCCCTCCACTTT.

The V call is TRBV10-3, the J call TRBJ2-2; D is unclear. The germline V gene encodes CDR1 ENHRY and CDR2 SYGVKD. This CDR3 has 14 amino acids. The ends were cut back, 9 bases at V and 3 bases at J, with 14 bases in the middle. CDR3 coding DNA: TGTGCCATGGAACCAATCCGGGACACCGGGGAGCTGTTTTTT. Encoded protein: CAMEPIRDTGELFF.

This clone was recorded only once. The chain recombines TRBV30 with TRBJ1-1; tentative D call: TRBD1 (5 bases). The CDR3 length is 16 residues. Per the germline V gene, CDR1 is GTSNPN and CDR2 is SVGIG (reference sequence). The V gene lost 2 bases and the J gene lost 2 bases, with 18 bases spanning the gap. The CDR3 here is CAWSSARQSFNTEAFF. CDR3 nucleotides: TGTGCCTGGAGTTCCGCCCGACAGTCCTTTAACACTGAAGCTTTCTTT.

The J gene is TRBJ2-7, the V gene TRBV2; TRBD2 aligns across 7 bases. The CDR3 sequence is 13 residues long. Looked up from germline, CDR1 is SNHLY and CDR2 is FYNNEI. Unmatched junction bases numbered 13, after V lost 8 bases and J lost 9 bases. The CDR3 is CASGDYLIGGQYF. The CDR3 bases are TGTGCCAGCGGGGACTACCTCATAGGAGGGCAGTACTTC.

The rearrangement uses TRBV4-3 and TRBJ2-7, with D uncertain. In germline, CDR1 is LGHNA, CDR2 YSLEER. V was cut by 1 base and J by 1 base, with 8 bases left in between. The CDR3 has 14 residues. CDR3 amino acids: CASSQGRSSYEQYF. The CDR3 nucleotides read TGCGCCAGCAGCCAAGGGCGCAGTTCCTACGAGCAGTACTTC.

This chain joins TRBV7-9 and TRBJ1-1; D is unresolved. Trimming stripped 3 bases from V and 6 bases from J, with 11 bases between. Germline-derived CDR1 and CDR2 are SEHNR and FQNEAQ (reference sequence). The CDR3 has 13 amino acids. The DNA for the CDR3 is TGTGCCAGCAGCTTCGGGGTCCTCCCTGAAGCTTTCTTT. Encoded protein: CASSFGVLPEAFF.

This chain uses TRBV20-1 with TRBJ1-2; the D is unclear. The CDR3 totals 11 residues. Germline lookup yields CDR1 DFQATT and CDR2 SNEGSKA (reference sequence). V lost 3 bases and J 3 bases, leaving 5 bases between the germline ends. CDR3 in amino acids: CSASDDYGYTF. As DNA, the CDR3 is TGCAGTGCTAGTGACGACTATGGCTACACCTTC.

CDR3 amino acids: CASSVLQGGNTEAFF. The CDR3 DNA sequence: TGTGCCAGCAGCGTGCTACAGGGCGGGAACACTGAAGCTTTCTTT. V and J are TRBV11-2 and TRBJ1-1, with D perhaps matching TRBD1 (6 bases). The CDR3 has 15 amino acids. Germline V gene data show CDR1 as SGHAT and CDR2 as FQNNGV. Trimming took off 5 bases at V and 1 base at J, with 14 bases between the two ends.

The CDR3 is CASRADSPGGYTF. The CDR3 DNA is TGTGCCAGCAGAGCGGACAGTCCCGGGGGCTACACCTTC. The rearrangement joins TRBV2 to TRBJ1-2, with D possibly TRBD1 on 6 matching bases. Germline-derived CDR1 and CDR2 are SNHLY and FYNNEI. This CDR3 has 13 amino acids. Trimming took off 6 bases at V and 8 bases at J, with 16 bases between the two ends.

As regards this clone: This sample also contains other DNA sequences that code for the same CDR3. The chain joins TRBV18 to TRBJ2-3, with 9 bases lining up with TRBD2. Germline CDR1 and CDR2: KGHSH and LQKENI. Trimming cost V 3 bases and J 0 bases; bases outside gene matches: 1. The CDR3 is 15 amino acids. In nucleotides, the CDR3 is TGTGCCAGCTCACCTAGCGGGGGCAGCACAGATACGCAGTATTTT. Translating it yields CASSPSGGSTDTQYF. Looking up the rest from reference TRBV18 and TRBJ2-3 gives the full variable domain: NAGVMQNPRHLVRRRGQEARLRCSPMKGHSHVYWYRQLPEEGLKFMVYLQKENIIDESGMPKERFSAEFPKEGPSILRIQQVVRGDSAAYFCASSPSGGSTDTQYFGPGTRLTVL.

This chain uses TRBV7-8 with TRBJ1-3; no reliable D call. Germline V gives CDR1 SGHVS, CDR2 FQNEAQ. V was trimmed by 5 bases and J by 4 bases, leaving 9 bases between them. The CDR3 loop spans 13 amino acids. Here the CDR3 DNA reads TGTGCCAGCAGCGTAGACCAGGGAAACACCATATATTTT. Translation gives CASSVDQGNTIYF.

The genes are TRBV28 and TRBJ2-7, with D perhaps being TRBD1 or TRBD2 (5 bases each). Trimming left V 5 bases short and J 12 bases short, with 20 bases between. Germline V gene lookup returns CDR1 MDHEN and CDR2 SYDVKM. The CDR3 loop spans 13 amino acids. In nucleotides, the CDR3 is TGTGCCAGCAGTGGCCGCGCGGGTAGTGGGACGTACTTC. This gives the protein CASSGRAGSGTYF.

The chain uses TRBV29-1 and TRBJ2-7; possibly TRBD1 or TRBD2 for D (5 bases each). Trimming pared 6 bases from V and 3 bases from J, leaving 15 bases between. From germline, CDR1 is SQVTM and CDR2 ANQGSEA. CDR3 size: 13 residues. CDR3 residues: CSVKPGPGYEQYF. CDR3 bases: TGCAGCGTAAAGCCGGGACCGGGCTACGAGCAGTACTTC.

The rearrangement links TRBV6-5 to TRBJ2-3; 10 positions agree with TRBD1. The CDR3 sequence is 14 residues long. Germline CDR1 MNHEY, CDR2 SVGAGI. The CDR3 DNA sequence: TGTGCTACGGCCGGGGGACAGGGGACAGATACGCAGTATTTT. It specifies CATAGGQGTDTQYF.

V gene TRBV9 combines with J gene TRBJ2-5, with 8 bases that match TRBD1. This CDR3 is 16 amino acids long. The V segment lost 3 bases and the J segment 4 bases; nucleotides outside the gene matches: 11. Looked up from germline, CDR1 is SGDLS and CDR2 is YYNGEE. DNA for the CDR3: TGTGCCAGCAGCGCCTTGGGGGCAGGGGGCGGAGAGACCCAGTACTTC. As protein: CASSALGAGGGETQYF.

A remark on this clone: Within the sample, other DNA sequences also encode this same CDR3. The rearrangement uses TRBV10-3 and TRBJ1-1; possibly TRBD1 for D (5 bases). This CDR3 is 13 amino acids long. V gave up 4 bases and J gave up 3 bases, with 9 bases separating them. CDR1 is ENHRY and CDR2 is SYGVKD in the germline V gene. CDR3 residues: CAISGQGDTEAFF. DNA for the CDR3: TGTGCCATCAGTGGTCAGGGTGACACTGAAGCTTTCTTT.

V usage is TRBV4-3 and J usage is TRBJ1-2, with no clear D. The CDR3 is 13 amino acids. V lost 1 base and J 7 bases, leaving 10 bases between the germline ends. The germline V gene has CDR1 LGHNA and CDR2 YSLEER. The CDR3 loop reads CASSQGILGGYTF. DNA of the CDR3: TGCGCCAGCAGCCAAGGCATCTTAGGTGGCTACACCTTC.

The chain joins TRBV6-5 to TRBJ1-4; no firm D call. Germline V gene sequence: CDR1 MNHEY, CDR2 SVGAGI. The CDR3 length is 15 residues. Between the trimmed V and J ends, which lost 0 bases and 7 bases, there was a span of 12 bases. Written as DNA, the CDR3 is TGTGCCAGCAGTTACTCGATGAGTTGGGGTGAAAAACTGTTTTTT. This codes for CASSYSMSWGEKLFF.

V and J are TRBV18 and TRBJ1-2; 8 nucleotides align to TRBD1. V trimming: 5 bases; J trimming: 8 bases; junction bases outside the gene matches: 7. In germline, CDR1 is KGHSH, CDR2 LQKENI. The length of the CDR3 is 13 residues. CDR3 region: CASSAGQGGGYTF. CDR3 nucleotide sequence: TGTGCCAGCTCAGCCGGACAGGGTGGGGGCTACACCTTC.

This clone was observed a few times. The V call is TRBV10-1, the J call TRBJ1-5; D unresolved. V lost 7 bases, J lost 5 bases, and 6 bases lay in between. This CDR3 is 11 amino acids long. Germline assignment: CDR1 WNHNN and CDR2 SYGVQD (reference sequence). CDR3 nucleotide sequence: TGCGCCAGCAAGGCCGATCAGCCCCAGCATTTT. It encodes CASKADQPQHF.

The chain is built from TRBV10-3 and TRBJ1-1; D ambiguous. Deletions cut 5 bases from V and 1 base from J, with 11 bases between. CDR1 and CDR2 from the germline V gene are ENHRY and SYGVKD. CDR3 size: 14 residues. In nucleotides, the CDR3 is TGTGCCATCAGTTCTGACTGGTCGAACACTGAAGCTTTCTTT. Translation gives CAISSDWSNTEAFF.